The 10 T cell receptor beta chains below come from one sample, sequenced in a study of T cell changes during pregnancy in multiple sclerosis. Profiled with immunoSEQ multiplex PCR; TCRdb holds only in-frame clones, not every one. The top ten clones hold under 2% of a sample with more than 55,000 clones, about 93% of them seen once. The specimen was peripheral blood, collected in the first trimester of pregnancy. These receptors all stem from a female donor in good health, enrolled as a control in a pregnancy study.

V usage is TRBV4-1 and J usage is TRBJ2-6, with 9 bases aligning to TRBD1. This CDR3 has 16 amino acids. V was pared by 4 bases and J by 4 bases, with 5 bases of the junction left unmatched. Germline CDR1 reads MGHRA; CDR2 reads YSYEKL. The CDR3 is CASSLGTGTGANVLTF. The CDR3 region has the DNA TGCGCCAGCAGCCTCGGGACAGGGACCGGGGCCAACGTCCTGACTTTC.

The chain is built from TRBV19 and TRBJ1-2; D possibly corresponds to TRBD1 (6 bases). Trimming cost V 8 bases and J 2 bases, with 9 bases left between them. This CDR3 region has 12 residues. Germline CDR1 reads LNHDA; CDR2 reads SQIVND (reference sequence). The DNA for the CDR3 is TGTGCCAGTGCACAGGGCAACTATGGCTACACCTTC. Translating gives CASAQGNYGYTF.

The chain uses TRBV2 and TRBJ2-3; 7 nucleotides align to TRBD2. Losses at the gene ends were 6 bases for V and 3 bases for J; bases not matched to a gene: 9. CDR3 length: 15 amino acids. Looked up from germline, CDR1 is SNHLY and CDR2 is FYNNEI. The DNA of the CDR3 is TGTGCCAGCAGGACCTACGGCGGGGGAACAGATACGCAGTATTTT. Translating it yields CASRTYGGGTDTQYF.

The chain recombines TRBV27 with TRBJ2-1; tentatively, D is TRBD2 (5 bases). The CDR3 runs 12 residues. Trimming took 2 bases from V and 7 from J, leaving 6 bases between them. CDR1 and CDR2 (germline): MNHEY, SMNVEV (reference sequence). CDR3 DNA sequence: TGTGCCAGCAGTTTAGGAGGAAATGAGCAGTTCTTC. It encodes CASSLGGNEQFF.

The chain has TRBV5-1 and TRBJ2-7, with TRBD2 matching 7 bases. The CDR3 runs 16 residues. CDR1 and CDR2 from the germline V gene are SGHRS and YFSETQ. Trimming cost V 4 bases and J 4 bases; bases outside gene matches: 14. As DNA, the CDR3 is TGCGCCAGCAGCGCGGGGCCCGCGGGAGACTGGTACGAGCAGTACTTC. It codes for CASSAGPAGDWYEQYF. Full variable domain (rest looked up from reference TRBV5-1 and TRBJ2-7): KAGVTQTPRYLIKTRGQQVTLSCSPISGHRSVSWYQQTPGQGLQFLFEYFSETQRNKGNFPGRFSGRQFSNSRSEMNVSTLELGDSALYLCASSAGPAGDWYEQYFGPGTRLTVT.

In its sample, this clone was seen once. The chain carries TRBV6-5 and TRBJ2-5, with TRBD1 matching over 10 bases. The CDR3 sequence is 15 residues long. CDR1 is MNHEY and CDR2 is SVGAGI in the germline V gene. Unmatched junction bases numbered 8, after V lost 5 bases and J lost 5 bases. CDR3 in DNA: TGTGCCAGCAGTATACAGACAGGGGGCAGGGAGACCCAGTACTTC. Translating gives CASSIQTGGRETQYF.

This chain links TRBV5-4 with TRBJ2-1; 9 nucleotides align to TRBD2. Unmatched junction bases numbered 1, after V lost 2 bases and J lost 7 bases. Germline values: CDR1 SGHNT, CDR2 YYREEE (reference sequence). CDR3 size: 13 residues. CDR3 in DNA: TGTGCCAGCAGCTTAGCGGGAGGAAATGAGCAGTTCTTC. It is translated as CASSLAGGNEQFF.

The rearrangement joins TRBV11-3 to TRBJ2-7; D gene unclear. This CDR3 spans 13 amino acids. V lost 0 bases and J lost 1, with 4 bases in between. CDR1 and CDR2 from the germline V gene are SGHNT and YENEEA. The CDR3 is CASSLDGSYEQYF. The CDR3 bases are TGTGCCAGCAGCTTAGACGGTTCCTACGAGCAGTACTTC.

V and J are TRBV9 and TRBJ2-5, with a tentative D call TRBD1 (5 bases). Trimming took off 4 bases at V and 1 base at J, with 14 bases between the two ends. CDR3 size: 15 residues. Germline lookup yields CDR1 SGDLS and CDR2 YYNGEE. In DNA form, the CDR3 reads TGTGCCAGCAGCCCACCAGGGCGTATCCAAGAGACCCAGTACTTC. This codes for CASSPPGRIQETQYF. The entire variable domain, with the rest obtained from reference TRBV9 and TRBJ2-5, is as follows: DSGVTQTPKHLITATGQRVTLRCSPRSGDLSVYWYQQSLDQGLQFLIQYYNGEERAKGNILERFSAQQFPDLHSELNLSSLELGDSALYFCASSPPGRIQETQYFGPGTRLLVL.

The rearrangement uses TRBV7-2 and TRBJ2-7; a possible D gene is TRBD2 (5 bases). Trimming shortened V by 1 base and J by 5 bases, and 15 bases separated the two germline ends. This CDR3 region has 15 residues. Per germline, CDR1 SGHTA and CDR2 FQGNSA. This CDR3 is CASSLGTRVGHEQYF. The CDR3 nucleotides are TGTGCCAGCAGCTTAGGGACGAGGGTTGGCCACGAGCAGTACTTC.